What follows is one T cell receptor beta chain and its context. It lacks a known antigen. Base qualities are not recorded, but no much larger clone differs from it by a single base. This record belongs to a study of cytomegalovirus exposure and HLA in healthy donors (dated by TCRdb to 2015 to 2018). With respect to the entire study: An earlier analysis of about 530 of the donors reported about 260 Gb of sequence data and 95 million to 130 million unique TCR beta sequences obtained from about 180 million T cells. An early release that covered 500 to 800 HLA-typed donors contained around 300 gigabases of sequencing data and 75 million to 100 million unique TCR sequences. The genetic ancestry cluster associated with self-reported Caucasian donors included over 80% of the 300 to 400 genotyped donors. The study aimed to test whether cataloging public T cell receptors could reveal signatures of past pathogen exposure. The study used immunosequencing to profile the T cell repertoires of approximately 640 subjects and linked those repertoires to cytomegalovirus serostatus. Besides the first cohort of approximately 670 subjects, a separate validation cohort made up of about 120 different subjects was used. The study combined high-throughput TCR immunosequencing, statistical association of individual TCRs with disease status, and machine learning to predict cytomegalovirus infection status. In a later analysis, previously published TCR beta repertoires from some 640 donors were re-analyzed and high-resolution HLA genotyping was added so that TCR occurrence patterns could be studied. Rather than drawing on any new phenotypic data, the later analysis identified candidate immune exposures from TCR beta sequences and the way those sequences occurred across donors. An earlier analysis of nearly 600 of the donors applied high-throughput TCR beta sequencing to assess whether each TCR beta V gene segment acted as functional or pseudogenic. Alongside the repertoire data, information on donor age, sex, ethnicity and CMV serostatus was compiled. Genome-wide SNP genotypes for about 65% of the roughly 670 donors were used in a later genetic analysis, which treated that subset as a discovery cohort. Every repertoire in the discovery cohort had been generated on one and the same sequencing platform. HLA typing included class I and class II loci at four-digit resolution. The number of typed donors differed by locus: about 620-640 for A, B, C, DRB1 and DQB1; 500 to 550 for DQA1; 606 for DPA1; and some 470 for DPB1. About five DR-DQ haplotypes were treated as single units for association and clustering because of strong linkage in the cohort. On average, around 200,000 unique TCR beta nucleotide sequences were sequenced per donor among a few hundred genotyped donors of the cohort, with around 19% of those sequences being non-productive.

The receptor library was made with the immunoSEQ multiplex PCR assay. A mixture of 60 forward primers for TCR Vbeta segments and 13 reverse primers for TCR Jbeta segments was used in the multiplex PCR. The CDR3 region of rearranged TCR beta genes was amplified from genomic DNA by a multiplex PCR assay. Amplified TCR beta libraries were sequenced as 87-base-pair reads on the Illumina HiSeq System. In the original analysis: A later analysis counted some 74 million unique TCR beta chains across the 690 or so repertoires, and around 9.9 million of these chains were shared by at least two donors. To remove PCR and sequencing errors, raw reads were error-corrected and collapsed into unique sequences using a nearest-neighbor algorithm that merged closely related sequences. To assign V, D and J gene segments, CDR3 sequences were aligned to IMGT reference sequences. For a sequence to be retained, a match of at least six nucleotides to both a V gene segment and a J gene segment was required. A rearrangement counted as productive if the CDR3 had no stop codons and remained in frame with V and J, and every other rearrangement counted as non-productive. CDR3 was defined according to IMGT convention as the region running from the second conserved V-encoded cysteine to the conserved J-encoded phenylalanine. In an earlier analysis of approximately 500 of the donors, sequences lacking an unambiguous match to a single V gene segment were excluded. In an earlier analysis of 450 to 700 of the donors, V segments were called functional above 56.7% productive rearrangements and were called segregating when the between-donor standard deviation exceeded 5%. A statistical classification framework was built to diagnose cytomegalovirus status from the catalog of TCR beta chain sequences. V and J gene assignment, in a later analysis, came from comparing TCR nucleotide sequences with IMGT/GENE-DB human TR gene sequences. The TCRdist pipeline was used in a later analysis to assign CDR3 sequences and most-parsimonious VDJ recombination scenarios. In a later analysis, each TCR beta chain was defined by its CDR3 amino acid sequence together with its V-gene family, and reads lacking a unique V-gene family were excluded. A later analysis removed several hundred highly shared, low-generation-probability nucleotide sequences to deal with suspected cross-contamination and a sequencing artifact. In a later analysis, a clonal expansion index for each public chain was calculated from normalized within-repertoire ranks of inferred template counts. A later analysis computed generation probabilities with a VDJ recombination model fitted to out-of-frame rearrangements, and checked the results against IGoR. A later analysis scored TCR-TCR, TCR-HLA and TCR-CMV co-occurrence with hypergeometric tests, applying a repertoire-size bias correction to TCR pairs. A later analysis estimated false discovery rates by permuting HLA or CMV assignments 20 times. A later analysis grouped co-occurring TCRs with DBSCAN, adding TCRdist sequence similarity when clustering within HLA-allele-positive subsets. Repertoires with fewer than 30,000 or more than 120,000 public chains were left out of co-occurrence clustering, as were five repertoires with anomalous nucleotide sharing. What TCRdb holds here is the immuneACCESS table cut down to in-frame rearrangements. Part of the clones is not present; checked against another copy, under half of the missing clones reflect an unresolved V gene, and the others are unexplained. V, J and clone size were drawn from that table, and D and trimming were deduced from the DNA. In this sample the table shows some 170,000 clones, about 79% of which occur a single time. The top ten clonotypes cover under 8% of the sample.

Deletion took 4 bases off V and 4 bases off J, with a span of 6 bases between the germline ends. The germline V gene provides CDR1 MDHEN and CDR2 SYDVKM. The CDR3 measures 12 amino acids from cysteine to phenylalanine. The sequence is cut down to CDR3 DNA, 36 bases in frame from base 1. The cohort comprised around 700 healthy bone marrow donors. At the time of sampling, all cohort members were nominally healthy, though unrecorded immune exposures were likely present. The donor was CMV seropositive and belonged to the group of more than 250 seropositive cohort members. A peripheral blood sample was collected from each donor, and TCR beta sequencing was performed on peripheral blood mononuclear cells. Genomic DNA extraction from the blood cell samples was performed with the Qiagen DNeasy Blood Extraction Kit. The full study reports these points: According to a later genetic analysis, donors in an Asian-associated ancestry cluster had fewer N-insertions in productive TCRs than the approximately 670-donor mean. The presence/absence analyses assumed that sequencing depth was roughly uniform across donors, and that assumption may not be true. The authors suggested that the approach could potentially be generalized to other disease states and immunological phenotypes. Several of the top co-occurrence clusters appeared to be linked to parvovirus B19, influenza, CMV and Epstein-Barr virus, according to a later analysis. Compared with equally common non-associated chains, HLA-associated TCR beta chains in a later analysis were more clonally expanded and had lower generation probabilities. A further reported finding was that TCR beta sequences accurately predicted the HLA-A and HLA-B alleles for most subjects in the first cohort. Most CMV-associated TCR beta chains appeared to be HLA-restricted in a later analysis, and the HLA associations seemed to be driven largely by CMV exposure. Correlated functional status among segregating V segments might be attributable to linkage disequilibrium, but an unknown experimental factor could not be ruled out. Specific HLA alleles were associated with more than 15,000 TCR beta sequences at a false discovery rate of 0.05 in a later analysis. A cluster of highly shared sequence variants was judged likely to represent a technical artifact of the sequencing pipeline. Assigning TCR associations to individual alleles was difficult when HLA alleles, especially DR and DQ, strongly co-occurred. The earlier analysis of approximately 560 of the donors excluded roughly 17 rarely observed V segments, including chromosome 9 orphons, because counts were too low. Some IMGT-functional V segments, including TRBV6-2 and TRBV6-3, could not be distinguished by the 87-base-pair reads and were therefore excluded. Most TCR sequences were seen in very few donors, while some public TCRs were found in many individuals. HLA typing was unavailable for some donors at each locus, so association tests used only the typed subset. In both the original and validation cohorts, the classifier was reported to diagnose cytomegalovirus status with high specificity and sensitivity. An earlier analysis of 587 of the donors showed that most TCR beta V segments appeared in productive rearrangements either about 87% or about 30% of the time, which broadly matched IMGT annotations. A later genetic analysis associated a missense DCLRE1C variant with V-gene and J-gene trimming of TCR beta chains, and an independent cohort replicated the association. In vitro tests confirmed that three of the cytomegalovirus-associated TCR beta chains recognize cytomegalovirus antigens. The study gave a list of some 150 TCR beta chains associated with cytomegalovirus. In this cohort, only TCR beta chains were sequenced, and detectable features were limited by the absence of alpha or paired-chain data. In a later analysis, TCR association rates were found to vary across HLA loci, with the most associated TCRs seen for DRB1 alleles and the fewest for HLA-C alleles. CMV serostatus was the only immune exposure information available for the cohort.

This TCR was sampled from a man aged 35 to 55 in good health and CMV-seropositive. The source material was PBMCs. The sequence links TRBV28 to TRBJ2-3; the D gene identity is not certain. The base sequence is TGTGCCAGCAGTTCGTATCCAGATACGCAGTATTTT. Its protein reads: CASSSYPDTQYF.